This T cell receptor (beta chain) was captured in a study of cytomegalovirus exposure and HLA in healthy donors. Overall study: Researchers found that approximately 85% of a few hundred genotyped donors fell within the Caucasian-associated ancestry cluster. Broader study findings: By HLA locus, TCR association rates varied in a later analysis, with DRB1 showing the most and HLA-C the fewest. Indistinguishability led to the exclusion of some V segments, TRBV6-2 and TRBV6-3 included. Later work showed greater clonal expansion in HLA-associated TCR beta chains than in equally common others.

CDR1 is MDHEN and CDR2 is SYDVKM in the germline V gene. Trimming at V came to 5 bases and at J to 7 bases, leaving 7 bases not matched to a gene. This CDR3 comprises 13 residues. Amplification used 60 Vbeta primers and 13 Jbeta primers. Generated by immunoSEQ multiplex PCR, the TCRdb table keeps only in-frame clones and is missing some. The sample comprises over 150,000 clones, roughly 72% of which are singletons, and under 2.5% rests with the top ten. Comment on this clone: Antigen: not known.

Material for sequencing was PBMCs. The genes are TRBV28 and TRBJ1-2; 7 bases agree with TRBD1. The receptor was derived from a man aged 25-45 years in good health and CMV-seronegative. DNA of the CDR3: TGTGCCAGCAGTGGGGGACAGTTTGGTGGCTACACCTTC. Amino acids: CASSGGQFGGYTF.